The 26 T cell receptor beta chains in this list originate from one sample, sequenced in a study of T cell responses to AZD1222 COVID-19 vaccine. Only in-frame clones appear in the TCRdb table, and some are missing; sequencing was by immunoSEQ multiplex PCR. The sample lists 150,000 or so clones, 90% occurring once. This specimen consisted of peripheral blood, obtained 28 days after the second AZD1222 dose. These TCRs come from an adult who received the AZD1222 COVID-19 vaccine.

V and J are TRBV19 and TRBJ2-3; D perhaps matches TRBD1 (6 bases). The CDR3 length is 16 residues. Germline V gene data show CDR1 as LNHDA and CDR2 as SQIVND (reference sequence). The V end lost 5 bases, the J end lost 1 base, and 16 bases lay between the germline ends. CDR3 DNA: TGTGCCAGTAGTCCTCAGGGGTGGCAGGGCACAGATACGCAGTATTTT. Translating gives CASSPQGWQGTDTQYF. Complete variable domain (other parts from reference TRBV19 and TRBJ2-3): DGGITQSPKYLFRKEGQNVTLSCEQNLNHDAMYWYRQDPGQGLRLIYYSQIVNDFQKGDIAEGYSVSREKKESFPLTVTSAQKNPTAFYLCASSPQGWQGTDTQYFGPGTRLTVL.

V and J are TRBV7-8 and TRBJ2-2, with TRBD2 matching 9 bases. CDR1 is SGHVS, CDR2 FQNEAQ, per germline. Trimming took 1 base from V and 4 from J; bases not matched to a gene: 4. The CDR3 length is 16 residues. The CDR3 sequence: CASSLEAGGFTGELFF. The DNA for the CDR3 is TGTGCCAGCAGCTTAGAAGCGGGAGGCTTCACCGGGGAGCTGTTTTTT. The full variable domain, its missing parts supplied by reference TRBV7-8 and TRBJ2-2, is GAGVSQSPRYKVAKRGQDVALRCDPISGHVSLFWYQQALGQGPEFLTYFQNEAQLDKSGLPSDRFFAERPEGSVSTLKIQRTQQEDSAVYLCASSLEAGGFTGELFFGEGSRLTVL.

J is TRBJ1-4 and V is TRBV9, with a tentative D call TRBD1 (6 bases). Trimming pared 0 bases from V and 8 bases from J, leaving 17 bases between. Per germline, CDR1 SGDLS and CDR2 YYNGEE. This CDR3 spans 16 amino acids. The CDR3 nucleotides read TGTGCCAGCAGCGTAGGGGGCAGGGGCCCGACCGAAAAACTGTTTTTT. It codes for CASSVGGRGPTEKLFF.

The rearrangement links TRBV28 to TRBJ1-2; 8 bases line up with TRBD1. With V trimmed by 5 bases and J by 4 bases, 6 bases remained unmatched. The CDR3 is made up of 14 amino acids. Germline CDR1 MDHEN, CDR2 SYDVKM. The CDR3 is CASSPQDRAYGYTF. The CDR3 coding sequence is TGTGCCAGCAGTCCACAGGACAGGGCCTATGGCTACACCTTC.

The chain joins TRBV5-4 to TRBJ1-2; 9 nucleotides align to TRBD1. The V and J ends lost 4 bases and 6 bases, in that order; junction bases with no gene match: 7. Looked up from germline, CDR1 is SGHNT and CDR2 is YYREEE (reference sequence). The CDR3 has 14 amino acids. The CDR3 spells CASSPRDRVNGYTF. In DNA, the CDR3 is TGTGCCAGCAGCCCCCGGGACAGGGTGAATGGCTACACCTTC.

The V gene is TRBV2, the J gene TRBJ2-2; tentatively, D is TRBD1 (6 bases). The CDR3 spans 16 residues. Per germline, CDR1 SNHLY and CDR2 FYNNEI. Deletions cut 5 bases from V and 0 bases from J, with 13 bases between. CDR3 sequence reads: CASSYTTGSNTGELFF. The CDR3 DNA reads TGTGCCAGCAGTTACACGACAGGCTCGAACACCGGGGAGCTGTTTTTT. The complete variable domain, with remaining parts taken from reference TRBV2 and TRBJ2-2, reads EPEVTQTPSHQVTQMGQEVILRCVPISNHLYFYWYRQILGQKVEFLVSFYNNEISEKSEIFDDQFSVERPDGSNFTLKIRSTKLEDSAMYFCASSYTTGSNTGELFFGEGSRLTVL.

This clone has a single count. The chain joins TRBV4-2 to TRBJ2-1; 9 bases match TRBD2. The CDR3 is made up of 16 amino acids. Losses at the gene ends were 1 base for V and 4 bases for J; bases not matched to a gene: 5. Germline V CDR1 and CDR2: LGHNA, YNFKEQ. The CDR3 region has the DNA TGTGCCAGCAGCCAAGGACTAGCGGAGACTTACAATGAGCAGTTCTTC. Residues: CASSQGLAETYNEQFF.

CDR3 in amino acids: CASSFTSGGPYEQYF. As DNA, the CDR3 is TGTGCCAGCAGTTTTACTAGCGGGGGCCCCTACGAGCAGTACTTC. This chain links TRBV27 with TRBJ2-7; TRBD2 matches 11 bases. CDR1 is MNHEY, CDR2 SMNVEV, per germline (reference sequence). V lost 3 bases to trimming and J lost 2 bases; unmatched junction nucleotides: 3. The CDR3 contains 15 residues.

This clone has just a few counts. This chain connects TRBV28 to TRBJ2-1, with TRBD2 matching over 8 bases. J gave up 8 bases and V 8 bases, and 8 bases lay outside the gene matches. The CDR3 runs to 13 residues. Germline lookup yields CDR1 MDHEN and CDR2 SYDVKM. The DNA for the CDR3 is TGTGCCAGCGGTCGCGGGAGGAGGGATGAGCAGTTCTTC. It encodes CASGRGRRDEQFF.

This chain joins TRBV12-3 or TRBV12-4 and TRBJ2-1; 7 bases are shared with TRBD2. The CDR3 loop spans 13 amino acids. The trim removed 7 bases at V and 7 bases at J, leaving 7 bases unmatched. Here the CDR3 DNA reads TGTGCCAGCATTACCTGGGGGGGGAATGAGCAGTTCTTC. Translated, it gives CASITWGGNEQFF.

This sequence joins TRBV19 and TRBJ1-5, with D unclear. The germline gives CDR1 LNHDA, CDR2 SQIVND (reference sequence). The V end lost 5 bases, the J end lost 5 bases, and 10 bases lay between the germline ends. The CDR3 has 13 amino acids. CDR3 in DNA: TGTGCCAGTAGTGTCATACGGGATCAGCCCCAGCATTTT. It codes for CASSVIRDQPQHF.

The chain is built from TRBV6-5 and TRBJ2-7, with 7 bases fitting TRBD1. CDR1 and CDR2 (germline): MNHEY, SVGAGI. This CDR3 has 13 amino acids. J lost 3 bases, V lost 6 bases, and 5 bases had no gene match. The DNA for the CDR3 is TGTGCCAGCAGGCAGGACAGGTTCTACGAGCAGTACTTC. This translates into CASRQDRFYEQYF.

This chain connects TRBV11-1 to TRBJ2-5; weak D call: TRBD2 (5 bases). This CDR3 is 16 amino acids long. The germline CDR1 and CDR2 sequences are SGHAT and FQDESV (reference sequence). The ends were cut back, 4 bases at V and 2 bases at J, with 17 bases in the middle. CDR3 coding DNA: TGTGCCAGCAGCTCCCGGGTAGCGAGAGAACAAGAGACCCAGTACTTC. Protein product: CASSSRVAREQETQYF.

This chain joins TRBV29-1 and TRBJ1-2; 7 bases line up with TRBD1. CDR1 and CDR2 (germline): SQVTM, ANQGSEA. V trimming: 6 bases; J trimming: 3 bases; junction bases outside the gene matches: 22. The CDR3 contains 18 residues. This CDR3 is CSVQRQLRGEWKDYGYTF. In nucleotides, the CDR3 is TGCAGCGTCCAAAGACAGCTCAGGGGGGAATGGAAGGACTATGGCTACACCTTC.

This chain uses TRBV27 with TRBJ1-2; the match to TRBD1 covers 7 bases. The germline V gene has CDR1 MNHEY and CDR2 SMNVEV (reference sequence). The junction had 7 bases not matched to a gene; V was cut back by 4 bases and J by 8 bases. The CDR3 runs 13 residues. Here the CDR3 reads CASSSTGAGGYTF. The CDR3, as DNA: TGTGCCAGCAGTTCCACAGGGGCCGGCGGCTACACCTTC.

This CDR3 reads CASSFRQGGRGYTF. CDR3 nucleotides: TGTGCCAGCAGCTTTCGGCAGGGAGGAAGAGGCTACACCTTC. The chain carries TRBV5-4 and TRBJ1-2, with D possibly TRBD1 on 5 matching bases. Germline values: CDR1 SGHNT, CDR2 YYREEE (reference sequence). This CDR3 is built from 14 residues. Trimming left V 2 bases short and J 8 bases short, with 16 bases between. Supplemented by reference TRBV5-4 and TRBJ1-2, the full variable domain reads ETGVTQSPTHLIKTRGQQVTLRCSSQSGHNTVSWYQQALGQGPQFIFQYYREEENGRGNFPPRFSGLQFPNYSSELNVNALELDDSALYLCASSFRQGGRGYTFGSGTRLTVV.

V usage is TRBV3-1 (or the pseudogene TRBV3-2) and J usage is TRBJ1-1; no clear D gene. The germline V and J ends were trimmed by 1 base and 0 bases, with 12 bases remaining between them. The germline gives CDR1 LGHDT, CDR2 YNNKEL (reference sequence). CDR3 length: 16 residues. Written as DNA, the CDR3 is TGTGCCAGCAGCCAAGGAGTTATGAGCTTGAACACTGAAGCTTTCTTT. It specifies CASSQGVMSLNTEAFF.

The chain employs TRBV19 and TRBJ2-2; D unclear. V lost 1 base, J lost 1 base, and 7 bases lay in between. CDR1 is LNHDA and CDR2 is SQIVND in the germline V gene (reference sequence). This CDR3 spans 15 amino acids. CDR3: CASSIAALNTGELFF. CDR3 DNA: TGTGCCAGTAGTATAGCCGCACTGAACACCGGGGAGCTGTTTTTT.

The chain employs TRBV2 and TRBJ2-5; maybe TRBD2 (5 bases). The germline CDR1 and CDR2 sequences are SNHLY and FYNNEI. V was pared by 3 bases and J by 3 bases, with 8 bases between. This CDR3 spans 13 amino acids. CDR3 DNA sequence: TGTGCCAGCAGTGAGCGGCGGGAAGAGACCCAGTACTTC. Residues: CASSERREETQYF.

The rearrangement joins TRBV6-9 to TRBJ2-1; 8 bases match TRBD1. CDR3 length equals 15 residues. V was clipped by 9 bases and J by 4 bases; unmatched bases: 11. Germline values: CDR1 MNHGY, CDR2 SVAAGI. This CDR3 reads CARGIQGQGYNEQFF. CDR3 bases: TGTGCCAGGGGGATCCAAGGACAGGGATACAATGAGCAGTTCTTC.

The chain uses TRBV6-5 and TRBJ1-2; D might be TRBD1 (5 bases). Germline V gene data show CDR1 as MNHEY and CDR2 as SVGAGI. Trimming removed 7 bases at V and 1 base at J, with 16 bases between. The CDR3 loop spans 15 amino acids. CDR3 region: CASTWQGALNYGYTF. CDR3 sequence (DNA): TGTGCCAGCACCTGGCAGGGAGCCCTTAACTATGGCTACACCTTC.

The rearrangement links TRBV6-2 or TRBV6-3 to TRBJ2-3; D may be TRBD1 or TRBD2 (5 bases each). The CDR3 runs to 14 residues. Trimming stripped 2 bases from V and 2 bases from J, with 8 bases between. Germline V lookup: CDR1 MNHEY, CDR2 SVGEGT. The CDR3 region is CASSYGGSTDTQYF. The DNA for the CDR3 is TGTGCCAGCAGTTACGGGGGTTCCACAGATACGCAGTATTTT.

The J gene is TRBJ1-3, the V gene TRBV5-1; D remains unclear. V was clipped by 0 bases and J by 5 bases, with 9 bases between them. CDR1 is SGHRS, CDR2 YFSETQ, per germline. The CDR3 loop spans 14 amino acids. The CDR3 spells CASSLDGGRNTIYF. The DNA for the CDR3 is TGCGCCAGCAGCTTGGATGGCGGGCGAAACACCATATATTTT. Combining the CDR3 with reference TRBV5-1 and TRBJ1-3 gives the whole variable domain KAGVTQTPRYLIKTRGQQVTLSCSPISGHRSVSWYQQTPGQGLQFLFEYFSETQRNKGNFPGRFSGRQFSNSRSEMNVSTLELGDSALYLCASSLDGGRNTIYFGEGSWLTVV.

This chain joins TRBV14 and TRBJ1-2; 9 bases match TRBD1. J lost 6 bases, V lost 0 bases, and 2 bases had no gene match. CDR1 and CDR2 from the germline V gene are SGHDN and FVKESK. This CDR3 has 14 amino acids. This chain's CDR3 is CASSQEQGADGYTF. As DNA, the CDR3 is TGTGCCAGCAGCCAAGAACAGGGGGCTGATGGCTACACCTTC.

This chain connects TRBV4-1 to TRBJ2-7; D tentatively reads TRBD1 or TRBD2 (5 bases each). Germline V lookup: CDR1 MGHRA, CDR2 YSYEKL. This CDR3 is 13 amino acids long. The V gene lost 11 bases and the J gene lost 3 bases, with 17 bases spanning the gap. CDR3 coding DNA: TGCGCCGCAGCCCGGGACCGCTTCTACGAGCAGTACTTC. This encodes CAAARDRFYEQYF.

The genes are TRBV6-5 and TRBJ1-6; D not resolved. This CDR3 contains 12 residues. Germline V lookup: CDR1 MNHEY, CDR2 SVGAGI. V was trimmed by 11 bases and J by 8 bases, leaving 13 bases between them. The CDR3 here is CAWWGVDSPLHF. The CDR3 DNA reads TGTGCCTGGTGGGGAGTTGATTCACCCCTCCACTTT.